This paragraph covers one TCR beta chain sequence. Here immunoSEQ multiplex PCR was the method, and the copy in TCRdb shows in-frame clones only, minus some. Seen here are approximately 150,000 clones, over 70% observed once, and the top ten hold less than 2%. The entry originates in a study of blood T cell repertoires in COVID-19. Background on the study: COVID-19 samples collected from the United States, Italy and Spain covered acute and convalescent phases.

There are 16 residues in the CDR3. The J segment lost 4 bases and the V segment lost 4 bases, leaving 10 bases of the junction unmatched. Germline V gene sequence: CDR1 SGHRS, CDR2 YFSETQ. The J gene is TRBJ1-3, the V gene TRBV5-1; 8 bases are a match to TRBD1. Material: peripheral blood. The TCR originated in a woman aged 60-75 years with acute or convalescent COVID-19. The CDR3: CASSLYSDREGNTIYF. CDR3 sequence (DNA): TGCGCCAGCAGCCTTTATTCGGACAGGGAAGGAAACACCATATATTTT.